Presented here are 23 T cell receptor beta chains from one specimen sequenced in a study of OX40 agonist ivuxolimab in advanced cancers. Sequencing was performed with immunoSEQ multiplex PCR; in TCRdb, only in-frame clones are kept and a portion is missing. In the table there are 40,000 to 45,000 clones, approximately 90% of which are singletons. Sequenced here: CD4+ or CD8+ T cells sorted from blood, sampled in a trial of the OX40 agonist ivuxolimab. These receptor sequences come from an adult with an advanced solid tumor such as melanoma, head and neck, liver or kidney cancer.

CDR3 bases: TGTGCCAGCAGCCAGTTAAATGCAGGGAACACCGGGGAGCTGTTTTTT. It specifies CASSQLNAGNTGELFF. The rearrangement joins TRBV11-1 to TRBJ2-2; no clear D. The CDR3 sequence is 16 residues long. CDR1 SGHAT and CDR2 FQDESV come from the germline V gene (reference sequence). V lost 5 bases and J lost 1, with 14 bases in between.

The gene calls are TRBV5-1 and TRBJ2-2, with 7 bases matching TRBD2. V was pared by 2 bases and J by 8 bases, with 9 bases of the junction left unmatched. The CDR3 loop spans 15 amino acids. The germline V gene has CDR1 SGHRS and CDR2 YFSETQ. CDR3 in amino acids: CASSLTSGVMGELFF. The CDR3 DNA follows: TGCGCCAGCAGCTTAACCAGCGGGGTAATGGGGGAGCTGTTTTTT. Drawing the rest from reference TRBV5-1 and TRBJ2-2, the complete variable domain is KAGVTQTPRYLIKTRGQQVTLSCSPISGHRSVSWYQQTPGQGLQFLFEYFSETQRNKGNFPGRFSGRQFSNSRSEMNVSTLELGDSALYLCASSLTSGVMGELFFGEGSRLTVL.

The genes are TRBV20-1 and TRBJ2-7; D gene unclear. This CDR3 spans 10 amino acids. With 3 bases removed from V and 6 bases from J, the gap between germline ends came to 6 bases. The germline gives CDR1 DFQATT, CDR2 SNEGSKA (reference sequence). The CDR3 DNA is TGCAGTGCTAGTCGATTCGAGCAGTACTTC. This gives the protein CSASRFEQYF.

The CDR3 nucleotides are TGCGCCACCAACCCTTCGGGGACGAACACCGGGGAGCTGTTTTTT. It translates to CATNPSGTNTGELFF. The rearrangement links TRBV4-1 to TRBJ2-2, with a possible D match to TRBD2 (5 bases). The CDR3 contains 15 residues. The germline V and J ends were trimmed by 10 bases and 0 bases, with 15 bases remaining between them. Germline V gene lookup returns CDR1 MGHRA and CDR2 YSYEKL.

The chain uses TRBV7-2 and TRBJ1-2; 7 bases are a match to TRBD1. The junction had 5 bases not matched to a gene; V was cut back by 5 bases and J by 5 bases. This CDR3 spans 13 amino acids. CDR1 SGHTA and CDR2 FQGNSA come from the germline V gene. The CDR3 DNA is TGTGCCAGCAGCCCCGGGACAGTTTATGGCTACACCTTC. Its translation: CASSPGTVYGYTF.

The rearrangement joins TRBV18 to TRBJ2-3; 10 nucleotides line up with TRBD1. V dropped 5 bases and J dropped 3; count of bases not matched to a gene: 5. Germline V gene data show CDR1 as KGHSH and CDR2 as LQKENI. CDR3 length: 15 amino acids. Written as DNA, the CDR3 is TGTGCCAGCTCATCCGGGACAGGGGTTACAGATACGCAGTATTTT. It yields the protein CASSSGTGVTDTQYF.

V usage is TRBV30 and J usage is TRBJ2-1; weak D call: TRBD2 (5 bases). CDR3 size: 14 residues. V lost 3 bases, J lost 15 bases, and 24 bases lay in between. CDR1 and CDR2 from the germline V gene are GTSNPN and SVGIG (reference sequence). The CDR3 DNA follows: TGTGCCTGGAGCGTTAGCGAGAGGGCCGGGTGGAGGTTCTTC. Translating gives CAWSVSERAGWRFF.

V and J are TRBV9 and TRBJ2-5; 11 bases are shared with TRBD2. This CDR3 is built from 14 residues. Losses at the gene ends were 4 bases for V and 5 bases for J; bases not matched to a gene: 4. CDR1 SGDLS and CDR2 YYNGEE come from the germline V gene. CDR3 amino acids: CASSLSGGAETQYF. The CDR3 DNA reads TGTGCCAGCAGCCTTAGCGGGGGGGCTGAGACCCAGTACTTC.

V usage is TRBV5-1 and J usage is TRBJ1-2; perhaps TRBD1 as D (6 bases). V was trimmed by 1 base and J by 0 bases, leaving 16 bases between them. Per the germline V gene, CDR1 is SGHRS and CDR2 is YFSETQ. This CDR3 is built from 17 residues. The chain's CDR3 is CASSLIGTSSPNYGYTF. The CDR3 DNA reads TGCGCCAGCAGCTTGATCGGGACATCCTCCCCTAACTATGGCTACACCTTC.

A single count supports this clone. V gene TRBV28 combines with J gene TRBJ2-7; D perhaps matches TRBD2 (6 bases). Between the trimmed V and J ends, which lost 2 bases and 3 bases, there was a span of 11 bases. The V gene's germline CDR1 is MDHEN and CDR2 SYDVKM. CDR3 length: 14 residues. The CDR3 loop is CASSLGGEYYEQYF. Written as DNA, the CDR3 is TGTGCCAGCAGTTTAGGAGGGGAGTACTACGAGCAGTACTTC.

The rearrangement uses TRBV10-3 and TRBJ1-6; TRBD1 is a possible D gene (5 bases). Per the germline V gene, CDR1 is ENHRY and CDR2 is SYGVKD. V gave up 6 bases and J gave up 8 bases, with 11 bases separating them. This CDR3 is 13 amino acids long. The CDR3 nucleotides are TGTGCCATCAGGCCCGGAGGGGATTCACCCCTCCACTTT. This codes for CAIRPGGDSPLHF.

This clone has a handful of counts. The V gene is TRBV28, the J gene TRBJ2-3; no reliable D call. This CDR3 is 14 amino acids long. V was clipped by 6 bases and J by 2 bases, with 12 bases between them. Germline V CDR1 and CDR2: MDHEN, SYDVKM. The CDR3 region has the DNA TGTGCCAGCAGCGCGAACAGAGTCACAGATACGCAGTATTTT. Its translation is CASSANRVTDTQYF.

V is TRBV19 and J is TRBJ1-6; TRBD1 is a possible D gene (5 bases). Per germline, CDR1 LNHDA and CDR2 SQIVND (reference sequence). Trimming took off 4 bases at V and 8 bases at J, with 9 bases between the two ends. The CDR3 spans 13 residues. This CDR3 reads CASSTGRDSPLHF. For the CDR3, the DNA is TGTGCCAGTAGTACAGGGCGGGATTCACCCCTCCACTTT.

The gene calls are TRBV19 and TRBJ2-2; TRBD1 is a possible D gene (7 bases). Trimming left V 8 bases short and J 5 bases short, with 18 bases between. This CDR3 is built from 15 residues. CDR1 and CDR2 from the germline V gene are LNHDA and SQIVND (reference sequence). This chain's CDR3 is CASRPGGGRTGELFF. CDR3 coding DNA: TGTGCCAGTCGGCCTGGAGGGGGCCGTACCGGGGAGCTGTTTTTT.

The chain couples TRBV6-1 to TRBJ1-5; D unclear. CDR1 and CDR2 from the germline V gene are MNHNS and SASEGT. V was cut by 2 bases and J by 7 bases, with 6 bases left in between. The CDR3 has 12 amino acids. As DNA, the CDR3 is TGTGCCAGCAGTGAATCCCAACAGCCCCAGCATTTT. This codes for CASSESQQPQHF.

This chain joins TRBV6-1 and TRBJ2-5, with 13 positions matching TRBD2. J was trimmed by 3 bases and V by 6 bases; bases with no gene match: 1. Germline V gives CDR1 MNHNS, CDR2 SASEGT. This CDR3 spans 14 amino acids. Here the CDR3 reads CASRGLAGEETQYF. In DNA form, the CDR3 reads TGTGCCAGCAGAGGACTAGCGGGAGAAGAGACCCAGTACTTC.

This clone has a handful of counts. In nucleotides, the CDR3 is TGTGCCAGCAGTGAAAAAACCTTCGGGGATACGCAGTATTTT. Amino acid sequence: CASSEKTFGDTQYF. The rearrangement uses TRBV2 and TRBJ2-3, with D unresolved. Germline values: CDR1 SNHLY, CDR2 FYNNEI. V lost 2 bases to trimming and J lost 6 bases, with 12 bases between them. The CDR3 length is 14 residues.

The J gene is TRBJ2-7, the V gene TRBV5-1; D might be TRBD2 (6 bases). The V end lost 7 bases, the J end lost 1 base, and 21 bases lay between the germline ends. Per germline, CDR1 SGHRS and CDR2 YFSETQ. The CDR3 has 16 amino acids. As DNA, the CDR3 is TGCGCCAGCGCTCTCGATGGGGCTAGCGTATCCTACGAGCAGTACTTC. Translation gives CASALDGASVSYEQYF.

CDR3 nucleotides: TGTGCCAGCAGCTTACAAGGACAGCGTAATGAAAAACTGTTTTTT. Translated, it gives CASSLQGQRNEKLFF. The gene calls are TRBV7-9 and TRBJ1-4; possibly TRBD1 for D (6 bases). CDR1 and CDR2 from the germline V gene are SEHNR and FQNEAQ (reference sequence). Trimming took 2 bases from V and 4 from J, leaving 11 bases between them. This CDR3 has 15 amino acids.

The gene calls are TRBV5-1 and TRBJ2-3; 7 nucleotides align to TRBD2. Trimming took 0 bases from V and 4 from J; bases not matched to a gene: 8. The CDR3 is 16 amino acids. Germline lookup yields CDR1 SGHRS and CDR2 YFSETQ. The CDR3 here is CASSLAAGVGADTQYF. Written as DNA, the CDR3 is TGCGCCAGCAGCTTGGCTGCGGGAGTGGGGGCAGATACGCAGTATTTT.

This sequence joins TRBV5-1 and TRBJ2-1, with 8 bases fitting TRBD2. This CDR3 contains 14 residues. The trim removed 2 bases at V and 5 bases at J, leaving 3 bases unmatched. CDR1 and CDR2 from the germline V gene are SGHRS and YFSETQ. For the CDR3, the DNA is TGCGCCAGCAGCTTAGGGACTAGTAACAATGAGCAGTTCTTC. Its translation: CASSLGTSNNEQFF.

V gene TRBV4-2 combines with J gene TRBJ1-2; 8 nucleotides match TRBD1. The germline V gene encodes CDR1 LGHNA and CDR2 YNFKEQ. After removal of 0 bases from V and 8 bases from J, the junction contained 8 bases not matched to a gene. The CDR3 contains 15 residues. DNA for the CDR3: TGTGCCAGCAGCCAAGAGGCAGGGGGCACAGGGGGCTACACCTTC. Protein product: CASSQEAGGTGGYTF.

The table lists this clone with a few counts. This chain uses TRBV13 with TRBJ1-2; possible D gene TRBD1, 5 bases. Germline assignment: CDR1 PRHDT and CDR2 FYEKMQ (reference sequence). V was pared by 4 bases and J by 8 bases, with 11 bases between. The CDR3 is 12 amino acids. CDR3 sequence reads: CASSSRAHGYTF. The DNA for the CDR3 is TGTGCCAGCAGCTCCAGGGCCCACGGCTACACCTTC.